The entry that follows covers one TCR beta chain sequence. This table comes from immunoSEQ multiplex PCR, and its TCRdb copy is limited to in-frame clones, with some not included. The table records roughly 180,000 clones, around 88% of them present only once. This specimen comes from a study of blood T cell repertoires in COVID-19. Across the whole study: The United States, Italy and Spain were the sources of the acute and convalescent COVID-19 samples. T cells, B-cell-depleted T cells, or PBMCs supplied cDNA or gDNA.

The CDR3 is made up of 15 amino acids. V was clipped by 6 bases and J by 1 base, with 13 bases between them. Germline V CDR1 and CDR2: MDHEN, SYDVKM. The source is a young woman with acute or convalescent COVID-19. Sequencing was carried out using peripheral blood. V and J are TRBV28 and TRBJ1-5; D is unresolved. CDR3 loop: CASSEVNRSNQPQHF. Written as DNA, the CDR3 is TGTGCCAGCAGCGAGGTTAATAGGAGCAATCAGCCCCAGCATTTT. The complete variable domain, with remaining parts taken from reference TRBV28 and TRBJ1-5, reads DVKVTQSSRYLVKRTGEKVFLECVQDMDHENMFWYRQDPGLGLRLIYFSYDVKMKEKGDIPEGYSVSREKKERFSLILESASTNQTSMYLCASSEVNRSNQPQHFGDGTRLSIL.